The 4 T cell receptor beta chains presented below share a single source sample, sequenced in a study of blood T cell repertoires in COVID-19. The method was immunoSEQ multiplex PCR; TCRdb's version includes in-frame clones alone and lacks a portion of them. The data hold 200,000 to 250,000 clones, with about 85% observed a single time. Sequencing was carried out using peripheral blood. These receptors came from a man aged 25-40 years who had recovered from COVID-19.

The chain joins TRBV7-3 to TRBJ2-2; D may be TRBD2 (5 bases). The CDR3 sequence is 16 residues long. Trimming pared 5 bases from V and 2 bases from J, leaving 15 bases between. The germline gives CDR1 SGHTA, CDR2 FQGTGA. CDR3 residues: CASSPTGYTNTGELFF. The DNA of the CDR3 is TGTGCCAGCAGCCCGACGGGATACACCAACACCGGGGAGCTGTTTTTT.

The CDR3 is CASSLSGTGRTGELFF. The CDR3 DNA is TGCGCCAGCAGCTTGAGTGGGACAGGGAGGACCGGGGAGCTGTTTTTT. V gene TRBV5-1 combines with J gene TRBJ2-2, with 9 positions matching TRBD1. The trim removed 1 base at V and 5 bases at J, leaving 6 bases unmatched. Germline CDR1 reads SGHRS; CDR2 reads YFSETQ. The CDR3 is 16 residues long.

This clone was seen a few times. The chain recombines TRBV6-1 with TRBJ2-2; weak D call: TRBD1 (5 bases). CDR3 length: 13 amino acids. With 2 bases removed from V and 6 bases from J, the gap between germline ends came to 7 bases. Germline CDR1 reads MNHNS; CDR2 reads SASEGT. CDR3 DNA: TGTGCCAGCAGTGAATCCAGGGCCGGGGAGCTGTTTTTT. It codes for CASSESRAGELFF.

This chain uses TRBV19 with TRBJ1-2; TRBD1 might be the D (5 bases). Trimming stripped 6 bases from V and 6 bases from J, with 17 bases between. From germline, CDR1 is LNHDA and CDR2 SQIVND (reference sequence). The CDR3 is 14 residues long. The CDR3 sequence is CASRIWGTAHGYTF. As DNA, the CDR3 is TGTGCCAGTAGAATCTGGGGGACTGCGCATGGCTACACCTTC. The entire variable domain, with the rest obtained from reference TRBV19 and TRBJ1-2, is as follows: DGGITQSPKYLFRKEGQNVTLSCEQNLNHDAMYWYRQDPGQGLRLIYYSQIVNDFQKGDIAEGYSVSREKKESFPLTVTSAQKNPTAFYLCASRIWGTAHGYTFGSGTRLTVV.